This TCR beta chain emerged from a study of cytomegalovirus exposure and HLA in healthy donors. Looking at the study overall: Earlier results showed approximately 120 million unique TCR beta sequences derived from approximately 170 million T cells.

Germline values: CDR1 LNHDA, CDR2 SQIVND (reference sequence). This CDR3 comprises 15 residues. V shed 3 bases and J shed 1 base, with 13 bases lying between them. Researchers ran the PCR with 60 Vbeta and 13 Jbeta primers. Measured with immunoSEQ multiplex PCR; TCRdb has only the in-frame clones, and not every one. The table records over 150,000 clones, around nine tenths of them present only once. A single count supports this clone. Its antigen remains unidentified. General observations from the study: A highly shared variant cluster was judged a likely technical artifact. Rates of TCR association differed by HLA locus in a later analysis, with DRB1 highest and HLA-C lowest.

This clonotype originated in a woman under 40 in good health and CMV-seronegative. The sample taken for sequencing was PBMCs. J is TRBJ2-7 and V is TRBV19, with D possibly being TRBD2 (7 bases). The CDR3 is CASSIRGGQSYEQYF. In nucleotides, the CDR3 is TGTGCCAGTAGTATTAGGGGGGGGCAATCCTACGAGCAGTACTTC. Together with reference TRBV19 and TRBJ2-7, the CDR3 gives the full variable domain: DGGITQSPKYLFRKEGQNVTLSCEQNLNHDAMYWYRQDPGQGLRLIYYSQIVNDFQKGDIAEGYSVSREKKESFPLTVTSAQKNPTAFYLCASSIRGGQSYEQYFGPGTRLTVT.